This T cell receptor beta chain derives from a study of blood T cells in healthy people across ages. Study-wide points: Leaving the PBMCs unsorted stopped any conclusive comparison of naive versus antigen-experienced cells.

Comments on this clonotype: Its antigen remains unknown.

A second about 7 to 12 cycle PCR used barcoded and J-beta primers. From the 5' RACE reads, TCRdb called clonotypes with MiXCR, one entry per CDR3 protein. The repertoire holds hundreds of thousands of distinct CDR3 sequences, with 25% as singletons. The same data also went into a second study, on T cells of mothers and their children. As reported in that work: Compared with unrelated pairs, related mother-child pairs had slightly higher, non-significant overlap.

The sequencing input was blood. The TCR originated in a boy aged 5-17 years in good health.

In DNA, the CDR3 is TGCGCCAGCAGCCCAACAATCCAGGGTCTCTACGAGCAGTACTTC. Protein sequence: CASSPTIQGLYEQYF. The chain joins TRBV4-1 to TRBJ2-7; D is perhaps TRBD1 (5 bases). Germline V gives CDR1 MGHRA, CDR2 YSYEKL. CDR3 size: 15 residues. V was pared by 4 bases and J by 3 bases, with 16 bases between.